Listed below are T cell receptor beta chains from one sample, sequenced in a study of blood T cell repertoires in COVID-19. Data came from immunoSEQ multiplex PCR; TCRdb stores just in-frame clones and leaves some out. This table holds about 270,000 clones, 86% found once. The sample taken for sequencing was peripheral blood. These TCRs come from a middle-aged man with active or convalescent COVID-19. Both conserved end residues are part of each CDR3. D genes are given only for firm matches. The size field is filled for only some rows; it gives once, few, many or a size class.

v_call,clone_size,j_call,d_call,cdr3_aa,cdr3_nt
TRBV2,.,TRBJ1-2,TRBD1,CASSGGTGDGYTF,TGTGCCAGCAGTGGGGGGACAGGTGACGGCTACACCTTC
TRBV6-1,.,TRBJ1-6,.,CASSEGSPGSPLHF,TGTGCCAGCAGTGAAGGATCCCCGGGTTCACCCCTCCACTTT
TRBV4-1,once,TRBJ1-3,TRBD1,CASSQGGQRNTIYF,TGCGCCAGCAGCCAAGGGGGACAGAGAAACACCATATATTTT
TRBV3-1/TRBV3-2,.,TRBJ2-3,TRBD1,CASSQGQGGDTQYF,TGTGCCAGCAGCCAAGGACAGGGTGGAGATACGCAGTATTTT
TRBV5-1,once,TRBJ1-6,.,CASRGELINSPLHF,TGCGCCAGCAGAGGGGAATTGATTAATTCACCCCTCCACTTT
TRBV3-1/TRBV3-2,few,TRBJ2-3,TRBD2,CASSPPGLAVDTQYF,TGTGCCAGCAGCCCGCCGGGACTAGCGGTCGATACGCAGTATTTT
TRBV18,.,TRBJ1-2,.,CASSPDSYYGYTF,TGTGCCAGCTCACCTGACAGTTACTATGGCTACACCTTC
TRBV12-3/TRBV12-4,.,TRBJ1-1,TRBD1,CASSPQGGTEAFF,TGTGCCAGCAGCCCACAGGGGGGGACTGAAGCTTTCTTT
TRBV30,once,TRBJ2-1,TRBD1,CAYRDRDYNEQFF,TGTGCCTACCGGGACAGGGACTACAATGAGCAGTTCTTC
TRBV19,.,TRBJ2-1,.,CASSFIAESSYNEQFF,TGTGCCAGTAGTTTTATAGCGGAGAGCTCCTACAATGAGCAGTTCTTC
TRBV27,.,TRBJ1-2,.,CASRPSLDRLYGYTF,TGTGCCAGCAGACCGTCCCTTGACAGACTCTATGGCTACACCTTC
TRBV4-1,.,TRBJ1-5,.,CASSQEWSGQPQHF,TGCGCCAGCAGCCAAGAATGGTCCGGTCAGCCCCAGCATTTT
TRBV3-1/TRBV3-2,.,TRBJ2-3,TRBD2,CASSQDLSGNTDTQYF,TGTGCCAGCAGCCAAGATCTTAGCGGGAACACAGATACGCAGTATTTT
TRBV6-2/TRBV6-3,.,TRBJ2-1,.,CASSYSRGGSYNEQFF,TGTGCCAGCAGTTACTCTCGCGGAGGCTCCTACAATGAGCAGTTCTTC